Shown below are 26 T cell receptor beta chains from a single sample sequenced in a study of monozygotic twins with inflammatory bowel disease. TCRdb reprocessed the 5' RACE reads, keeping one entry per CDR3 protein, no DNA. The ten most abundant clones cover approximately 5.9% of a sample with a few hundred thousand distinct CDR3 sequences. Sequencing input: blood. The receptors originated from a human donor with ulcerative colitis or Crohn's disease, or a healthy co-twin of an affected twin (not recorded which).

This sequence joins TRBV5-4 and TRBJ1-5; the D call from TCRdb, TRBD1, cannot be confirmed without DNA. Germline CDR1 SGHNT, CDR2 YYREEE (reference sequence). There are 15 residues in the CDR3. CDR3 sequence: CASSLEGQGNQPQHF.

This chain joins TRBV19 and TRBJ2-3. Germline V CDR1 and CDR2: LNHDA, SQIVND (reference sequence). There are 11 residues in the CDR3. Here the CDR3 reads CASRVGNTQYF.

The chain couples TRBV24-1 to TRBJ1-1. This CDR3 comprises 11 residues. Germline values: CDR1 KGHDR, CDR2 SFDVKD. The CDR3 region is CATRANTEAFF.

The J gene is TRBJ2-2, the V gene TRBV7-9. The CDR3 is 14 amino acids. The V gene's germline CDR1 is SEHNR and CDR2 FQNEAQ (reference sequence). The CDR3 loop reads CASSLYSGTGELFF.

The rearrangement links TRBV9 to TRBJ2-1; TCRdb gives TRBD1 as the D gene, but with no DNA this cannot be confirmed. Germline V CDR1 and CDR2: SGDLS, YYNGEE. CDR3 length: 14 amino acids. The CDR3 region is CASSEWDRTGEQFF.

The rearrangement joins TRBV7-9 to TRBJ2-7; TCRdb selects TRBD2, and the lack of DNA leaves this call unchecked. The CDR3 contains 12 residues. Per germline, CDR1 SEHNR and CDR2 FQNEAQ (reference sequence). The CDR3 reads CASSSNSPEQYF.

This chain connects TRBV20-1 to TRBJ1-3; TCRdb's D call of TRBD1 is untestable without DNA. Per the germline V gene, CDR1 is DFQATT and CDR2 is SNEGSKA (reference sequence). The CDR3 has 15 residues. CDR3 protein: CSARDMGGLAGTIYF.

The genes are TRBV11-2 and TRBJ2-7; with no DNA, the TCRdb D assignment of TRBD2 cannot be verified. Germline loops: CDR1 SGHAT, CDR2 FQNNGV. This CDR3 has 19 residues. CDR3 loop: CASSLTAGTSGRRTYEQYF.

This chain links TRBV6-6 with TRBJ2-4; TCRdb picks TRBD1, but there is no DNA to check that call. CDR1 and CDR2 from the germline V gene are MNHNY and SVGAGI (reference sequence). CDR3 length: 13 residues. The CDR3 is CASSYRTGGIQYF.

J is TRBJ2-3 and V is TRBV9. Germline CDR1 reads SGDLS; CDR2 reads YYNGEE. The CDR3 loop spans 12 amino acids. The CDR3 sequence: CASSVEGDTQYF.

The gene calls are TRBV3-1 and TRBJ2-1; TCRdb indicates TRBD2, and absent DNA this call remains unverified. Germline V gives CDR1 LGHDT, CDR2 YNNKEL (reference sequence). This CDR3 region has 17 residues. The CDR3 loop is CASSQRGLAGGLHEQFF.

The V call is TRBV7-2, the J call TRBJ2-1; with no DNA, the TCRdb D assignment of TRBD1 cannot be verified. The length of the CDR3 is 15 residues. CDR1 and CDR2 from the germline V gene are SGHTA and FQGNSA. Here the CDR3 reads CASSRDRGRDNEQFF.

This rearrangement joins TRBV10-2 to TRBJ1-3; TCRdb proposes TRBD1, but this gene call is untestable without DNA. The CDR3 loop spans 14 amino acids. Germline values: CDR1 WSHSY, CDR2 SAAADI. CDR3 sequence reads: CASSSTGAGNTIYF.

This chain links TRBV4-3 with TRBJ1-1. The length of the CDR3 is 15 residues. Germline V gene lookup returns CDR1 LGHNA and CDR2 YSLEER. The chain's CDR3 is CASSQDSGFNTEAFF.

The chain joins TRBV20-1 to TRBJ2-7; TCRdb selects TRBD1, and the lack of DNA leaves this call unchecked. Germline CDR1 DFQATT, CDR2 SNEGSKA (reference sequence). This CDR3 region has 13 residues. The CDR3 loop reads CSARVRGLYEQYF.

The chain joins TRBV7-9 to TRBJ2-1; TCRdb gives TRBD2 as the D gene, but with no DNA this cannot be confirmed. This CDR3 is 15 amino acids long. CDR1 SEHNR and CDR2 FQNEAQ come from the germline V gene (reference sequence). The CDR3 loop reads CASSTKRGGYNEQFF.

The chain couples TRBV7-2 to TRBJ2-1; the D call of TRBD1 rests on TCRdb alone, since no DNA is present to check it. The CDR3 runs to 13 residues. The germline gives CDR1 SGHTA, CDR2 FQGNSA. CDR3 sequence: CASPRDGDNEQFF.

V and J are TRBV18 and TRBJ2-1; TCRdb proposes TRBD1, but this gene call is untestable without DNA. The CDR3 sequence is 14 residues long. CDR1 and CDR2 (germline): KGHSH, LQKENI. The CDR3 here is CASSPEISAPRAFF.

The chain links TRBV20-1 to TRBJ2-1; TCRdb proposes TRBD1, but this gene call is untestable without DNA. The CDR3 has 15 amino acids. The germline V gene encodes CDR1 DFQATT and CDR2 SNEGSKA (reference sequence). The CDR3 loop is CSASGMNNRYNEQFF.

The J gene is TRBJ2-7, the V gene TRBV27. The CDR3 spans 14 residues. Germline CDR1 and CDR2: MNHEY and SMNVEV (reference sequence). The CDR3 spells CASSFLVDPNEQYF.

The J gene is TRBJ2-1, the V gene TRBV27; with no DNA, the TCRdb D assignment of TRBD2 cannot be verified. CDR1 and CDR2 from the germline V gene are MNHEY and SMNVEV (reference sequence). The CDR3 consists of 17 residues. The CDR3 region is CASSPRRLAGMHNEQFF.

The chain couples TRBV19 to TRBJ1-2; TCRdb outputs TRBD1, but without DNA this stays unchecked. The CDR3 loop spans 18 amino acids. The germline CDR1 and CDR2 sequences are LNHDA and SQIVND (reference sequence). CDR3 amino acids: CASPNDRDRDRPNYGYTF.

The chain joins TRBV12-3 or TRBV12-4 to TRBJ1-5; TCRdb gives TRBD1 as the D gene, but with no DNA this cannot be confirmed. There are 14 residues in the CDR3. The CDR3 sequence: CASTDRFSNQPQHF.

The rearrangement joins TRBV28 to TRBJ2-7; as DNA is missing, the TRBD2 call by TCRdb cannot be tested. From germline, CDR1 is MDHEN and CDR2 SYDVKM. The CDR3 covers 14 residues. The CDR3 sequence: CASSLWEVAYEQYF.

The gene calls are TRBV4-3 and TRBJ1-4. The length of the CDR3 is 15 residues. Germline-derived CDR1 and CDR2 are LGHNA and YSLEER. The CDR3 here is CASSPEGLTNEKLFF.

The rearrangement uses TRBV30 and TRBJ2-1; TCRdb indicates TRBD1, and absent DNA this call remains unverified. Germline CDR1 GTSNPN, CDR2 SVGIG (reference sequence). The CDR3 has 13 residues. The CDR3 is CAWSVPGRGSQFF. Filled out from reference TRBV30 and TRBJ2-1, the complete variable domain reads SQTIHQWPATLVQPVGSPLSLECTVEGTSNPNLYWYRQAAGRGLQLLFYSVGIGQISSEVPQNLSASRPQDRQFILSSKKLLLSDSGFYLCAWSVPGRGSQFFGPGTRLTVL.